Listed below are T cell receptor beta chains from one sample, sequenced in a study of blood T cell repertoires in COVID-19. TCRdb's copy holds only in-frame clones and misses some; the assay was immunoSEQ multiplex PCR. This sample has some 200,000 clones, with approximately 87% found just once. Specimen: peripheral blood. These receptors all stem from a woman aged 60-75 years with COVID-19, enrolled during active disease. Each CDR3 is given with its conserved first and last residue. The D gene is left open where the match is weak. Size values are once, few and many counts, or a class for expanded clones, and some rows have none.

CDR3: CASSPLTGGLGGEQFF
DNA: TGTGCCAGTAGTCCCTTGACAGGGGGGCTGGGGGGAGAGCAGTTCTTC
size: -
V: TRBV19
J: TRBJ2-1
D: TRBD1

CDR3: CASSLAGIRAGRGNQPQHF
DNA: TGTGCCAGCAGCTTAGCGGGTATTAGGGCAGGAAGGGGAAATCAGCCCCAGCATTTT
size: -
V: TRBV7-9
J: TRBJ1-5
D: -

CDR3: CASSVTAMNTEAFF
DNA: TGTGCCAGCAGCGTGACAGCCATGAACACTGAAGCTTTCTTT
size: -
V: TRBV6-2/TRBV6-3
J: TRBJ1-1
D: -

CDR3: CSVSGQIVGTQYF
DNA: TGCAGCGTTTCGGGACAGATTGTCGGGACCCAGTACTTC
size: -
V: TRBV29-1
J: TRBJ2-5
D: TRBD1

CDR3: CASSMPGLAVYEQYF
DNA: TGTGCCAGTAGTATGCCGGGACTAGCGGTTTACGAGCAGTACTTC
size: medium-sized
V: TRBV19
J: TRBJ2-7
D: TRBD2

CDR3: CASSYSRGIYEQYF
DNA: TGTGCCAGCAGTTACTCGAGAGGAATCTACGAGCAGTACTTC
size: -
V: TRBV6-2/TRBV6-3
J: TRBJ2-7
D: -

CDR3: CASSYSGQGYEQYF
DNA: TGTGCCAGCAGTTACTCGGGACAGGGCTACGAGCAGTACTTC
size: -
V: TRBV6-5
J: TRBJ2-7
D: TRBD1

CDR3: CASRERGRETQYF
DNA: TGTGCCAGTAGAGAAAGGGGGCGAGAGACCCAGTACTTC
size: -
V: TRBV27
J: TRBJ2-5
D: TRBD1

CDR3: CASSYTSPGTGGETQYF
DNA: TGTGCCAGCAGCTACACCTCGCCCGGGACAGGGGGAGAGACCCAGTACTTC
size: -
V: TRBV5-6
J: TRBJ2-5
D: TRBD1

CDR3: CASADSTYEQYF
DNA: TGTGCCAGCGCGGACTCCACCTACGAGCAGTACTTC
size: -
V: TRBV3-1/TRBV3-2
J: TRBJ2-7
D: -

CDR3: CASSTGTNTGELFF
DNA: TGTGCCAGTAGTACCGGGACTAACACCGGGGAGCTGTTTTTT
size: -
V: TRBV19
J: TRBJ2-2
D: -